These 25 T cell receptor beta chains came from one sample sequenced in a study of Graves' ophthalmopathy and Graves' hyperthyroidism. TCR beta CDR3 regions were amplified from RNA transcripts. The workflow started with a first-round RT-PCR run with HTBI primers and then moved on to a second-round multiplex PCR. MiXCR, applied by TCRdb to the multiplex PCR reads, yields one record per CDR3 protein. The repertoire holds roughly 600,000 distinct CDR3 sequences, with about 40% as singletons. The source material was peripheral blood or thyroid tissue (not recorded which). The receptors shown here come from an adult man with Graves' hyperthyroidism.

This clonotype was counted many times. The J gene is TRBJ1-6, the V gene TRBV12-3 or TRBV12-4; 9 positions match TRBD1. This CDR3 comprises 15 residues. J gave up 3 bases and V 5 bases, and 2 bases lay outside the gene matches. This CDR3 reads CASSGTGRYNSPLHF. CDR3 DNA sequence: TGTGCCAGCAGTGGGACAGGGCGCTATAATTCACCCCTCCACTTT.

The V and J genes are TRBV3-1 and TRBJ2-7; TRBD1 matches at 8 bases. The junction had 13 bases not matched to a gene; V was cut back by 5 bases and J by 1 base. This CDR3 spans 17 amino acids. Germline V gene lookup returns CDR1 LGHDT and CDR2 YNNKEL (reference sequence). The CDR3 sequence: CASSLGHPGQESYEQYF. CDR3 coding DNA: TGTGCCAGCAGCTTAGGGCATCCGGGACAGGAGTCCTACGAGCAGTACTTC.

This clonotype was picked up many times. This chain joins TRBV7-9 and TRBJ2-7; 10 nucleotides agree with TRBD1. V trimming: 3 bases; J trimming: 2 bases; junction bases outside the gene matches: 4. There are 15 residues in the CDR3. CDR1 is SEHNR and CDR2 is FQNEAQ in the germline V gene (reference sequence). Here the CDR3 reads CASSFRDRGPYEQYF. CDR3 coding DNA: TGTGCCAGCAGCTTCCGGGACAGGGGCCCCTACGAGCAGTACTTC.

Here the CDR3 reads CASRKELDYGYTF. Here the CDR3 DNA reads TGCGCCAGCAGGAAGGAGTTAGACTATGGCTACACCTTC. V gene TRBV5-1 combines with J gene TRBJ1-2; D uncertain. From germline, CDR1 is SGHRS and CDR2 YFSETQ. The CDR3 is 13 residues long. The V end lost 5 bases, the J end lost 3 bases, and 11 bases lay between the germline ends.

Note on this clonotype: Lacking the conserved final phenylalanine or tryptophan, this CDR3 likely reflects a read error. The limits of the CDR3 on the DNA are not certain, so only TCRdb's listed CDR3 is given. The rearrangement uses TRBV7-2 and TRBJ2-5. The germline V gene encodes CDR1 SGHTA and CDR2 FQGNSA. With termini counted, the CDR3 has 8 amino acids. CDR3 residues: CASSLDEG.

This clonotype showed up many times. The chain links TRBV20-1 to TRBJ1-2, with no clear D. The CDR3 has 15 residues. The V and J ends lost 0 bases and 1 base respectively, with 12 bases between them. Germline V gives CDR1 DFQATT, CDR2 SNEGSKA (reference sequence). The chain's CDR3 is CSARDFDVRNYGYTF. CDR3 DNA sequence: TGCAGTGCTAGAGATTTCGACGTCCGTAACTATGGCTACACCTTC.

The CDR3 sequence: CASRFISGNTIYF. The CDR3 nucleotides are TGTGCCAGCAGGTTCATATCTGGAAACACCATATATTTT. The V and J genes are TRBV28 and TRBJ1-3, with D unclear. This CDR3 is 13 amino acids long. With 6 bases removed from V and 1 base from J, the gap between germline ends came to 7 bases. Germline V gene data show CDR1 as MDHEN and CDR2 as SYDVKM. The full variable domain, completed using reference TRBV28 and TRBJ1-3, is DVKVTQSSRYLVKRTGEKVFLECVQDMDHENMFWYRQDPGLGLRLIYFSYDVKMKEKGDIPEGYSVSREKKERFSLILESASTNQTSMYLCASRFISGNTIYFGEGSWLTVV.

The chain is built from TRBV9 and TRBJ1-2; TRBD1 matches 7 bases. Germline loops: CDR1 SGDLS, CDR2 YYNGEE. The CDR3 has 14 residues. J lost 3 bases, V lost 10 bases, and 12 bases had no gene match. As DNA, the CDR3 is TGTGCCTGGAGTGTAAAAGGGGGCTACTATGGCTACACCTTC. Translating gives CAWSVKGGYYGYTF.

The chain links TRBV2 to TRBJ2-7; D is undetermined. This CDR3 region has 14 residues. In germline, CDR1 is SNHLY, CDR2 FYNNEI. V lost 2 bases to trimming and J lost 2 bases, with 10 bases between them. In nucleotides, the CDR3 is TGTGCCAGCAGTGAACGCAGTCAGGCCTACGAGCAGTACTTC. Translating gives CASSERSQAYEQYF.

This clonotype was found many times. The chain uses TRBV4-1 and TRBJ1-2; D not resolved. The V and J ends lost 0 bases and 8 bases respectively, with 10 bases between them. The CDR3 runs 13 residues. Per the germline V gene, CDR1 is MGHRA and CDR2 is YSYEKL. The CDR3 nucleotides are TGCGCCAGCAGCCAAGATGCGGTGCGGGGCTACACCTTC. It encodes CASSQDAVRGYTF.

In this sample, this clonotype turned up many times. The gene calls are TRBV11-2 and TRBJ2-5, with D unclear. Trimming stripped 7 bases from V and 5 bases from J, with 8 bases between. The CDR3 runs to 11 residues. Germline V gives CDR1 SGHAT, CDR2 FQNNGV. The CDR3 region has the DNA TGTGCCAGCACCTACGGGGAGACCCAGTACTTC. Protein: CASTYGETQYF. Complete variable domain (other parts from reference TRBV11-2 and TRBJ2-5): EAGVAQSPRYKIIEKRQSVAFWCNPISGHATLYWYQQILGQGPKLLIQFQNNGVVDDSQLPKDRFSAERLKGVDSTLKIQPAKLEDSAVYLCASTYGETQYFGPGTRLLVL.

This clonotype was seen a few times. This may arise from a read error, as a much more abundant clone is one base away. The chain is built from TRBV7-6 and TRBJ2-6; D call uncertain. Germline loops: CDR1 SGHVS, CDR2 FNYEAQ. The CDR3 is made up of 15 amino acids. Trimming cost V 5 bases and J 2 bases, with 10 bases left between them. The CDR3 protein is CASSLEDPGANVLTF. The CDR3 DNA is TGTGCCAGCAGCCTCGAAGACCCTGGGGCCAACGTCCTGACTTTC.

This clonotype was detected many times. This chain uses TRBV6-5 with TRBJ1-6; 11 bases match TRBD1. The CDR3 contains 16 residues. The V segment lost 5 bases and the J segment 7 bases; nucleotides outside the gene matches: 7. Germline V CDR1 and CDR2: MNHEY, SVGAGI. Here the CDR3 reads CASSRGQGVGNSPLHF. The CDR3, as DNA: TGTGCCAGCAGTAGGGGACAGGGGGTTGGGAATTCACCCCTCCACTTT.

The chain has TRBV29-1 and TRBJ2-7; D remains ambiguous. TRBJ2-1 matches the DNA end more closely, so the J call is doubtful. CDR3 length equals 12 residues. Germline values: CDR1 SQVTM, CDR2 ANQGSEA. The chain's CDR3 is CSVSPTGNEQFF. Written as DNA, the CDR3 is TGCAGCGTTTCCCCGACTGGGAATGAGCAGTTCTTC.

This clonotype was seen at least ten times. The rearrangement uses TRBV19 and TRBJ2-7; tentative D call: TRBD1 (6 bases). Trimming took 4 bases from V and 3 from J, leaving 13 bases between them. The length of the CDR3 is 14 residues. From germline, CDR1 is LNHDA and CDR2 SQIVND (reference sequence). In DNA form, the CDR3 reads TGTGCCAGTAGTAGGGGGCAGGGCAACTACGAGCAGTACTTC. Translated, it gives CASSRGQGNYEQYF.

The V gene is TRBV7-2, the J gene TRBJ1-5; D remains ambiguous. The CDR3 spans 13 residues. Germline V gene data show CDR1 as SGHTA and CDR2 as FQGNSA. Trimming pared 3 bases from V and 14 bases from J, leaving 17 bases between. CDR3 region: CASSLRLADPEHF. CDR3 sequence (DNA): TGTGCCAGCAGCTTGCGACTAGCGGACCCCGAGCATTTT.

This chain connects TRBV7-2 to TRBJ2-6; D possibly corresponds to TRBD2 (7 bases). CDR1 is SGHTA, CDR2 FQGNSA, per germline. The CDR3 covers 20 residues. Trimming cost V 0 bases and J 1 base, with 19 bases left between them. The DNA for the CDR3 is TGTGCCAGCAGCTTAGCTCAGGGTGGGGGAGGGGGGTCTGGGGCCAACGTCCTGACTTTC. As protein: CASSLAQGGGGGSGANVLTF.

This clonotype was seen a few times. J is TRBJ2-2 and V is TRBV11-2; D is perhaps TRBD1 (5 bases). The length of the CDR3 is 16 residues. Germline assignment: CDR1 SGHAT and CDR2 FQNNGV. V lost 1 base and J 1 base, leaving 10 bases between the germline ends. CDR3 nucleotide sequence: TGTGCCAGCAGCTTAGCCGATACAGGGAACACCGGGGAGCTGTTTTTT. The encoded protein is CASSLADTGNTGELFF.

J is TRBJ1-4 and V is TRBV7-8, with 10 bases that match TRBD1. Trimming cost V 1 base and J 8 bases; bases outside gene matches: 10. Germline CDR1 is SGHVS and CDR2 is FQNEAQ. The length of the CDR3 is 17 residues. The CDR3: CASSLGFGGTGDEKLFF. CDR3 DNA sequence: TGTGCCAGCAGCTTAGGGTTCGGCGGGACAGGGGACGAAAAACTGTTTTTT.

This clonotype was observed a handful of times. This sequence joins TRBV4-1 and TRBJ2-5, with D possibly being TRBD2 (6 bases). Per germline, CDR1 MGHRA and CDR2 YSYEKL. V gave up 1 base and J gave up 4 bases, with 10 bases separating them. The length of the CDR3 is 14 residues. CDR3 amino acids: CASSQVSGAETQYF. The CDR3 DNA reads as TGCGCCAGCAGCCAAGTCTCGGGAGCAGAGACCCAGTACTTC.

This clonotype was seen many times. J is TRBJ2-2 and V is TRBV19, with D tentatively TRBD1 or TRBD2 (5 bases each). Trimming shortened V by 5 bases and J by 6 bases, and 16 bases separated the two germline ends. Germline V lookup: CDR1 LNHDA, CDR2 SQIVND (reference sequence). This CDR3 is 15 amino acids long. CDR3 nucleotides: TGTGCCAGTAGTCGACCGGATGTGGGGGCCGGGGAGCTGTTTTTT. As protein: CASSRPDVGAGELFF.

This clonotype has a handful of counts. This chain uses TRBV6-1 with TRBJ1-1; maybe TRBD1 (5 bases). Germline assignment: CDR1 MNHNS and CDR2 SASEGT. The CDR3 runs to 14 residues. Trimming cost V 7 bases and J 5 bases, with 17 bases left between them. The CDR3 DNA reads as TGTGCCAGCACGGAAGATCCCCGGGGGACTGAAGCTTTCTTT. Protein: CASTEDPRGTEAFF.

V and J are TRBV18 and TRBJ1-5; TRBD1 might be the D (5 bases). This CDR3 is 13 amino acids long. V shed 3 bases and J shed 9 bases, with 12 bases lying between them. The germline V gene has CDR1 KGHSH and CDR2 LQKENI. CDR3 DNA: TGTGCCAGCTCACCGGACAATTATCGGCCCCAGCATTTT. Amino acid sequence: CASSPDNYRPQHF.

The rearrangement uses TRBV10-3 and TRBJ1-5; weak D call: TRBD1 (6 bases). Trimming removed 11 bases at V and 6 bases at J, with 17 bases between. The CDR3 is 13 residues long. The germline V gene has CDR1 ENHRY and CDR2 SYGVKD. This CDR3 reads CAAKQGLSQPQHF. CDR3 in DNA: TGTGCCGCAAAACAGGGTTTGAGTCAGCCCCAGCATTTT.

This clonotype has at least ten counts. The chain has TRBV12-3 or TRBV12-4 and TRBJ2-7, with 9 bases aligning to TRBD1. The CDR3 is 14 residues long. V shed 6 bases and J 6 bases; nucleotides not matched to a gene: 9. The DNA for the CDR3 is TGTGCCAGCAGGCTGGGGACAGGGAAAGGCGAGCAGTACTTC. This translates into CASRLGTGKGEQYF.